This TCR beta chain was profiled in a study of T cells after yellow fever vaccination. Template switching by 5'RACE produced TCR cDNA, adding a universal primer site and UMIs. TCRdb re-called the 5' RACE reads through MiXCR, storing one row per CDR3 protein. The sample consists of 100,000 to 150,000 distinct CDR3 sequences, approximately 9% of them appearing once. Study results and limitations: The booster response re-showed most primary clones: 95% to 96% CD4, over 80% CD8. Only a small proportion of the clonotypes turned up in both the CD4 and the CD8 compartments, likely arising from convergent recombination. Though weaker, the secondary response peaked faster, on day 5 versus 15.

The CDR3 runs to 13 residues. CDR1 is MNHEY and CDR2 is SMNVEV in the germline V gene (reference sequence). The V end lost 5 bases, the J end lost 8 bases, and 15 bases lay between the germline ends. This clonotype was observed a few times. Its target is unknown. The input for sequencing was CD8+ T cells sorted from PBMCs, taken on the day of the yellow fever booster vaccination. The sequence was collected from a man younger than 35 who received the YFV17D yellow fever vaccine. This chain links TRBV27 with TRBJ1-2; a weak D match, TRBD1 (5 bases). CDR3 residues: CASSAARVGGYTF. CDR3 bases: TGTGCCAGCAGTGCCGCCAGGGTGGGAGGCTACACCTTC.